One and the same sample provided the 23 T cell receptor beta chains below, sequenced in a study of blood T cell repertoires in COVID-19. The data were produced by immunoSEQ multiplex PCR, yet TCRdb's version contains in-frame clones alone and is incomplete. The table lists 250,000 to 300,000 clones, over 65% of them singletons. The sequencing input was peripheral blood. The receptors derive from an elderly woman with acute or convalescent COVID-19.

The chain is built from TRBV2 and TRBJ1-2; 8 bases align to TRBD1. The CDR3 has 12 residues. With 5 bases clipped from V and 8 bases from J, the junction kept 4 bases outside the gene matches. Germline loops: CDR1 SNHLY, CDR2 FYNNEI. The CDR3 sequence is CASSPTGAGYTF. As DNA, the CDR3 is TGTGCCAGCAGTCCGACAGGGGCCGGCTACACCTTC. Full variable domain (remainder filled in from reference TRBV2 and TRBJ1-2): EPEVTQTPSHQVTQMGQEVILRCVPISNHLYFYWYRQILGQKVEFLVSFYNNEISEKSEIFDDQFSVERPDGSNFTLKIRSTKLEDSAMYFCASSPTGAGYTFGSGTRLTVV.

The chain combines TRBV3-1 (or the pseudogene TRBV3-2) with TRBJ2-7, with D tentatively TRBD1 (6 bases). V gave up 4 bases and J gave up 1 base, with 11 bases separating them. Germline V gene data show CDR1 as LGHDT and CDR2 as YNNKEL (reference sequence). The CDR3 contains 14 residues. The CDR3, as DNA: TGTGCCAGCAGCCCACGACAGGAGTCCTACGAGCAGTACTTC. It encodes CASSPRQESYEQYF.

CDR3 in amino acids: CATSTPGLAGLVADTQYF. In DNA form, the CDR3 reads TGTGCCACCAGCACACCGGGACTAGCGGGGTTGGTCGCAGATACGCAGTATTTT. This chain joins TRBV15 and TRBJ2-3; 13 bases match TRBD2. Germline lookup yields CDR1 LNHNV and CDR2 YYDKDF (reference sequence). V was clipped by 4 bases and J by 4 bases; unmatched bases: 11. The CDR3 runs 18 residues.

This chain joins TRBV6-5 and TRBJ2-2; 11 bases map to TRBD2. This CDR3 has 14 residues. The junction had 1 base not matched to a gene; V was cut back by 5 bases and J by 5 bases. The germline gives CDR1 MNHEY, CDR2 SVGAGI. This CDR3 is CASSTSGRTGELFF. CDR3 nucleotides: TGTGCCAGCAGTACTAGCGGGAGAACCGGGGAGCTGTTTTTT.

This chain uses TRBV2 with TRBJ1-2, with D unresolved. The V and J ends lost 10 bases and 0 bases respectively, with 12 bases between them. Germline CDR1 is SNHLY and CDR2 is FYNNEI. This CDR3 contains 13 residues. For the CDR3, the DNA is TGTGCCAATACGCCTATCGCTAACTATGGCTACACCTTC. This encodes CANTPIANYGYTF. Using reference TRBV2 and TRBJ1-2 for the parts outside the CDR3, the full variable domain is EPEVTQTPSHQVTQMGQEVILRCVPISNHLYFYWYRQILGQKVEFLVSFYNNEISEKSEIFDDQFSVERPDGSNFTLKIRSTKLEDSAMYFCANTPIANYGYTFGSGTRLTVV.

The chain joins TRBV6-5 to TRBJ1-2, with D uncertain. V lost 2 bases, J lost 0 bases, and 7 bases lay in between. The germline gives CDR1 MNHEY, CDR2 SVGAGI. CDR3 length: 14 amino acids. CDR3: CASSYRSTNYGYTF. The CDR3 nucleotides read TGTGCCAGCAGTTACAGGAGTACTAACTATGGCTACACCTTC.

The rearrangement uses TRBV6-5 and TRBJ2-7; D unclear. The length of the CDR3 is 12 residues. The germline V and J ends were trimmed by 0 bases and 3 bases, with 3 bases remaining between them. CDR1 is MNHEY and CDR2 is SVGAGI in the germline V gene. CDR3 DNA sequence: TGTGCCAGCAGTTACTCCCGCTACGAGCAGTACTTC. Its translation is CASSYSRYEQYF.

This clone was detected a few times. The V call is TRBV12-2, the J call TRBJ1-5; the table's D call, TRBD1, was not checked against the DNA. TRBV12-2 is a pseudogene segment. The CDR3 has 16 amino acids. The CDR3 reads CASRLSPPQGLQPQHF. CDR3 sequence (DNA): TGTGCAAGTCGCTTAAGCCCTCCACAGGGGCTTCAGCCCCAGCATTTT.

This clone was seen a handful of times. This chain connects TRBV2 to TRBJ1-6, with D perhaps matching TRBD1 (5 bases). This CDR3 spans 14 amino acids. Germline V lookup: CDR1 SNHLY, CDR2 FYNNEI. Trimming removed 2 bases at V and 9 bases at J, with 11 bases between. CDR3 residues: CASSENLRGSPLHF. DNA for the CDR3: TGTGCCAGCAGTGAAAACTTAAGGGGTTCACCCCTCCACTTT.

The genes are TRBV6-2 or TRBV6-3 and TRBJ2-2; 7 bases line up with TRBD1. This CDR3 has 15 amino acids. Germline CDR1 reads MNHEY; CDR2 reads SVGEGT. After removal of 4 bases from V and 2 bases from J, the junction contained 4 bases not matched to a gene. The CDR3 nucleotides read TGTGCCAGCAGTTGGAACAGGGGTAACACCGGGGAGCTGTTTTTT. Translated: CASSWNRGNTGELFF.

This sequence joins TRBV5-4 and TRBJ2-2; possibly TRBD2 for D (5 bases). This CDR3 is 15 amino acids long. The V and J ends lost 1 base and 2 bases respectively, with 9 bases between them. CDR1 and CDR2 from the germline V gene are SGHNT and YYREEE (reference sequence). The DNA for the CDR3 is TGTGCCAGCAGCTTGAGAGGGATCAACACCGGGGAGCTGTTTTTT. This translates into CASSLRGINTGELFF.

This clone has a handful of counts. V is TRBV7-2 and J is TRBJ2-7; 11 bases match TRBD2. The junction had 6 bases not matched to a gene; V was cut back by 2 bases and J by 6 bases. The CDR3 extends over 15 amino acids. Germline V gene data show CDR1 as SGHTA and CDR2 as FQGNSA. CDR3 DNA: TGTGCCAGCAGCTTATATAGCGGGGGGGCCTTCGAGCAGTACTTC. Its translation is CASSLYSGGAFEQYF.

A single count supports this clone. The rearrangement joins TRBV15 to TRBJ2-7; 7 nucleotides line up with TRBD1. Germline lookup yields CDR1 LNHNV and CDR2 YYDKDF (reference sequence). CDR3 length: 17 amino acids. Unmatched junction bases numbered 11, after V lost 0 bases and J lost 3 bases. The CDR3 DNA follows: TGTGCCACCAGCAGAGATTATATGAGGGGGCGAATCTACGAGCAGTACTTC. Translating it yields CATSRDYMRGRIYEQYF.

The chain has TRBV7-9 and TRBJ2-3; 13 bases are a match to TRBD2. Germline V CDR1 and CDR2: SEHNR, FQNEAQ (reference sequence). The CDR3 runs 16 residues. J lost 1 base, V lost 5 bases, and 3 bases had no gene match. The CDR3 here is CASSVLAGGGTDTQYF. DNA for the CDR3: TGTGCCAGCAGCGTACTAGCGGGAGGGGGCACAGATACGCAGTATTTT. Complete variable domain (other parts from reference TRBV7-9 and TRBJ2-3): DTGVSQNPRHKITKRGQNVTFRCDPISEHNRLYWYRQTLGQGPEFLTYFQNEAQLEKSRLLSDRFSAERPKGSFSTLEIQRTEQGDSAMYLCASSVLAGGGTDTQYFGPGTRLTVL.

The gene calls are TRBV2 and TRBJ1-1, with D perhaps matching TRBD1 (5 bases). Per germline, CDR1 SNHLY and CDR2 FYNNEI. Trimming stripped 7 bases from V and 0 bases from J, with 9 bases between. The CDR3 runs 13 residues. This chain's CDR3 is CASIRQMNTEAFF. The CDR3 DNA is TGTGCCAGCATTAGACAGATGAACACTGAAGCTTTCTTT.

The chain combines TRBV28 with TRBJ1-2; weak D call: TRBD1 (5 bases). Germline loops: CDR1 MDHEN, CDR2 SYDVKM. The CDR3 has 11 residues. Between the trimmed V and J ends, which lost 7 bases and 3 bases, there was a span of 6 bases. For the CDR3, the DNA is TGTGCCAGCAAAGGGGACTATGGCTACACCTTC. It translates to CASKGDYGYTF.

The chain carries TRBV18 and TRBJ1-5; 9 bases align to TRBD1. The ends lost 1 base at V and 3 bases at J; junction bases unmatched: 4. This CDR3 region has 16 residues. CDR1 is KGHSH, CDR2 LQKENI, per germline. CDR3 DNA: TGTGCCAGCTCACCACGCGGGACAGGGCTCAATCAGCCCCAGCATTTT. Its translation is CASSPRGTGLNQPQHF.

This clone occurred a few times. The rearrangement joins TRBV9 to TRBJ1-6; tentatively, D is TRBD1 (5 bases). Germline loops: CDR1 SGDLS, CDR2 YYNGEE. Trimming took off 3 bases at V and 7 bases at J, with 14 bases between the two ends. The CDR3 extends over 15 amino acids. CDR3 nucleotide sequence: TGTGCCAGCAGCGCGGCGGGACGGTTGAATTCACCCCTCCACTTT. This codes for CASSAAGRLNSPLHF.

The chain is built from TRBV5-8 and TRBJ1-1; TRBD1 matches at 9 bases. J was trimmed by 5 bases and V by 3 bases; bases with no gene match: 2. The germline V gene encodes CDR1 SGHTS and CDR2 YDEGEE. This CDR3 is 13 amino acids long. The CDR3 DNA follows: TGTGCCAGCAGCTCGGACAGGGGTACTGAAGCTTTCTTT. The encoded protein is CASSSDRGTEAFF.

This chain joins TRBV12-3 or TRBV12-4 and TRBJ2-2, with D hard to call. The CDR3 sequence is 13 residues long. V was clipped by 5 bases and J by 5 bases, with 9 bases between them. CDR3 loop: CASSIGETGELFF. The CDR3 nucleotides are TGTGCCAGCAGTATAGGAGAGACCGGGGAGCTGTTTTTT.

About this clone: Other DNA sequences in this sample translate to the same CDR3. This chain joins TRBV29-1 and TRBJ1-1; D uncertain. The V gene's germline CDR1 is SQVTM and CDR2 ANQGSEA. Trimming pared 4 bases from V and 1 base from J, leaving 4 bases between. There are 11 residues in the CDR3. The CDR3 loop is CSVGRNTEAFF. The CDR3 nucleotides are TGCAGCGTTGGCAGGAACACTGAAGCTTTCTTT. Full variable domain (outside the CDR3, taken from reference TRBV29-1 and TRBJ1-1): SAVISQKPSRDICQRGTSLTIQCQVDSQVTMMFWYRQQPGQSLTLIATANQGSEATYESGFVIDKFPISRPNLTFSTLTVSNMSPEDSSIYLCSVGRNTEAFFGQGTRLTVV.

The chain couples TRBV19 to TRBJ2-3; 7 bases match TRBD1. The CDR3 is made up of 13 amino acids. Germline V gives CDR1 LNHDA, CDR2 SQIVND (reference sequence). Trimming at V came to 10 bases and at J to 0 bases, leaving 4 bases not matched to a gene. The CDR3 nucleotides are TGTGCCACCCAGACAGGGAGCACAGATACGCAGTATTTT. Amino acid sequence: CATQTGSTDTQYF.

The CDR3 DNA is TGTGCCAGCCACACCGGGACAGCCTACGAGCAGTACTTC. Translating it yields CASHTGTAYEQYF. The genes are TRBV6-5 and TRBJ2-7, with TRBD1 identical over 7 bases. CDR1 is MNHEY, CDR2 SVGAGI, per germline. There are 13 residues in the CDR3. V shed 8 bases and J 2 bases; nucleotides not matched to a gene: 6.